These 19 T cell receptor beta chains were all obtained from the same sample, sequenced in a study of blood T cell repertoires in COVID-19. Sequencing was performed with immunoSEQ multiplex PCR; in TCRdb, only in-frame clones are kept and a portion is missing. The sample comprises 350,000 or so clones, roughly 87% of which are singletons, and approximately 0.93% rests with the top ten. The specimen sequenced was PBMCs or T cells enriched from blood (not recorded which). Receptor source: a woman in her twenties or thirties who had recovered from COVID-19.

This clone was detected a few times. The CDR3 nucleotides read TGTGCCAGCAGTTCCGGTCCCTCAGGGGCTGAAGCTTTCTTT. Translation: CASSSGPSGAEAFF. The V gene is TRBV7-2, the J gene TRBJ1-1, with D possibly TRBD1 on 6 matching bases. The CDR3 contains 14 residues. The germline V gene has CDR1 SGHTA and CDR2 FQGNSA. Deletions cut 6 bases from V and 6 bases from J, with 17 bases between.

V gene TRBV6-5 combines with J gene TRBJ1-5; 9 nucleotides agree with TRBD1. Germline V gives CDR1 MNHEY, CDR2 SVGAGI. This CDR3 is built from 14 residues. Losses at the gene ends were 8 bases for V and 6 bases for J; bases not matched to a gene: 8. The CDR3 DNA is TGTGCCAGCGGGCGGACAGGGGACCCTCAGCCCCAGCATTTT. Its protein product is CASGRTGDPQPQHF.

V gene TRBV13 combines with J gene TRBJ2-7; 15 bases map to TRBD2. Trimming cost V 5 bases and J 5 bases; bases outside gene matches: 10. Germline values: CDR1 PRHDT, CDR2 FYEKMQ (reference sequence). CDR3 length equals 17 residues. The chain's CDR3 is CASSGGLAGGPINEQYF. CDR3 bases: TGTGCCAGCAGCGGAGGACTAGCGGGGGGGCCGATCAACGAGCAGTACTTC.

The chain recombines TRBV5-1 with TRBJ2-1; 11 bases agree with TRBD1. Germline values: CDR1 SGHRS, CDR2 YFSETQ. This CDR3 has 15 amino acids. The trim removed 4 bases at V and 5 bases at J, leaving 5 bases unmatched. CDR3 residues: CASSLGTGGHNEQFF. The CDR3 nucleotides are TGCGCCAGCAGCCTGGGGACAGGGGGACACAATGAGCAGTTCTTC.

This clone was counted a single time. V is TRBV30 and J is TRBJ1-1; D is unresolved. Trimming cost V 1 base and J 8 bases, with 8 bases left between them. This CDR3 is built from 11 residues. Germline values: CDR1 GTSNPN, CDR2 SVGIG (reference sequence). The CDR3 DNA is TGTGCCTGGAGTGATCAGCGGGAAGCTTTCTTT. It translates to CAWSDQREAFF.

The rearrangement links TRBV3-1 (or the pseudogene TRBV3-2) to TRBJ2-5, with D possibly TRBD1 on 6 matching bases. With 4 bases removed from V and 5 bases from J, the gap between germline ends came to 14 bases. CDR3 size: 14 residues. The germline CDR1 and CDR2 sequences are LGHDT and YNNKEL (reference sequence). This CDR3 is CASSRRTVSETQYF. In DNA form, the CDR3 reads TGTGCCAGCAGCCGTAGGACAGTGTCGGAGACCCAGTACTTC.

V usage is TRBV27 and J usage is TRBJ2-3; a weak D match, TRBD1 (6 bases). The CDR3 loop spans 14 amino acids. Germline assignment: CDR1 MNHEY and CDR2 SMNVEV (reference sequence). V dropped 4 bases and J dropped 6 bases, with 14 bases sitting between them. CDR3 sequence reads: CASSSPGVLDTQYF. CDR3 DNA: TGTGCCAGCAGTTCCCCAGGGGTCTTGGATACGCAGTATTTT.

The rearrangement joins TRBV7-8 to TRBJ1-2, with TRBD1 matching 8 bases. Germline loops: CDR1 SGHVS, CDR2 FQNEAQ. The CDR3 runs to 14 residues. V shed 5 bases, J shed 3 bases, and the junction held 5 bases outside the gene matches. CDR3 DNA: TGTGCCAGCAGCCTAGAGACAGGGGACTATGGCTACACCTTC. It translates to CASSLETGDYGYTF. Full variable domain (rest looked up from reference TRBV7-8 and TRBJ1-2): GAGVSQSPRYKVAKRGQDVALRCDPISGHVSLFWYQQALGQGPEFLTYFQNEAQLDKSGLPSDRFFAERPEGSVSTLKIQRTQQEDSAVYLCASSLETGDYGYTFGSGTRLTVV.

The chain is built from TRBV28 and TRBJ1-6; TRBD1 agrees at 8 bases. With V trimmed by 3 bases and J by 7 bases, 8 bases remained unmatched. There are 16 residues in the CDR3. Germline CDR1 and CDR2: MDHEN and SYDVKM. The CDR3 here is CASSFGQGASNSPLHF. CDR3 in DNA: TGTGCCAGCAGTTTCGGTCAGGGGGCTTCAAATTCACCCCTCCACTTT.

This rearrangement joins TRBV18 to TRBJ1-2; 9 bases fit TRBD1. V shed 8 bases, J shed 2 bases, and the junction held 3 bases outside the gene matches. Germline lookup yields CDR1 KGHSH and CDR2 LQKENI. The CDR3 spans 13 residues. The CDR3 region is CASLDRGNYGYTF. In DNA, the CDR3 is TGTGCCAGCCTAGACAGGGGGAACTATGGCTACACCTTC.

The chain couples TRBV5-5 to TRBJ1-2, with a weak D call TRBD1 (5 bases). Trimming shortened V by 2 bases and J by 2 bases, and 10 bases separated the two germline ends. From germline, CDR1 is SGHKS and CDR2 YYEKEE (reference sequence). CDR3 length: 14 residues. CDR3 residues: CASSLDSMNYGYTF. CDR3 nucleotide sequence: TGTGCCAGCAGCTTAGACAGCATGAACTATGGCTACACCTTC. Filled out from reference TRBV5-5 and TRBJ1-2, the complete variable domain reads DAGVTQSPTHLIKTRGQQVTLRCSPISGHKSVSWYQQVLGQGPQFIFQYYEKEERGRGNFPDRFSARQFPNYSSELNVNALLLGDSALYLCASSLDSMNYGYTFGSGTRLTVV.

This chain connects TRBV11-2 to TRBJ1-5; D gene unclear. The CDR3 length is 14 residues. V was shortened by 4 bases and J by 2 bases, with 9 bases between the two germline ends. Germline assignment: CDR1 SGHAT and CDR2 FQNNGV. This chain's CDR3 is CASSSGLGNQPQHF. CDR3 bases: TGTGCCAGCAGCTCAGGACTAGGCAATCAGCCCCAGCATTTT. The variable domain in full, with the rest retrieved from reference TRBV11-2 and TRBJ1-5, is EAGVAQSPRYKIIEKRQSVAFWCNPISGHATLYWYQQILGQGPKLLIQFQNNGVVDDSQLPKDRFSAERLKGVDSTLKIQPAKLEDSAVYLCASSSGLGNQPQHFGDGTRLSIL.

The chain carries TRBV2 and TRBJ1-5; 7 bases align to TRBD1. The CDR3 consists of 13 residues. Looked up from germline, CDR1 is SNHLY and CDR2 is FYNNEI. V dropped 6 bases and J dropped 4; count of bases not matched to a gene: 3. Written as DNA, the CDR3 is TGTGCCAGCAGATACAGGGGAAATCAGCCCCAGCATTTT. It codes for CASRYRGNQPQHF.

This clone was counted once. V and J are TRBV14 and TRBJ1-4, with 10 bases identical to TRBD1. The germline V gene has CDR1 SGHDN and CDR2 FVKESK. V shed 4 bases, J shed 3 bases, and the junction held 8 bases outside the gene matches. The CDR3 sequence is 17 residues long. The CDR3 is CASSLSGQGESNEKLFF. CDR3 nucleotide sequence: TGTGCCAGCAGCCTGAGTGGACAGGGGGAGTCTAATGAAAAACTGTTTTTT. Full variable domain (rest looked up from reference TRBV14 and TRBJ1-4): EAGVTQFPSHSVIEKGQTVTLRCDPISGHDNLYWYRRVMGKEIKFLLHFVKESKQDESGMPNNRFLAERTGGTYSTLKVQPAELEDSGVYFCASSLSGQGESNEKLFFGSGTQLSVL.

J is TRBJ1-6 and V is TRBV6-1, with D maybe TRBD1 (6 bases). From germline, CDR1 is MNHNS and CDR2 SASEGT. V dropped 3 bases and J dropped 10 bases, with 19 bases sitting between them. The CDR3 is made up of 16 amino acids. The CDR3, as DNA: TGTGCCAGCAGTGAGATAGTGGGGGGGGCTGGGTCACCCCTCCACTTT. Translated, it gives CASSEIVGGAGSPLHF.

This rearrangement joins TRBV28 to TRBJ2-7, with a tentative D call TRBD2 (5 bases). CDR3 length: 12 residues. From germline, CDR1 is MDHEN and CDR2 SYDVKM. V lost 3 bases and J 7 bases, leaving 10 bases between the germline ends. The DNA for the CDR3 is TGTGCCAGCAGTTTGGCCCCGGGGGAGCAGTACTTC. This translates into CASSLAPGEQYF.

This chain uses TRBV2 with TRBJ1-1; D unclear. Germline CDR1 SNHLY, CDR2 FYNNEI. The V end was cut by 3 bases, the J end by 11 bases, with 19 bases between. The CDR3 has 14 residues. The CDR3 is CASSDESGPGRAFF. CDR3 DNA sequence: TGTGCCAGCAGTGATGAGAGCGGCCCCGGGCGCGCTTTCTTT.

V is TRBV12-5 and J is TRBJ2-3; 14 bases match TRBD2. The V segment lost 6 bases and the J segment 1 base; nucleotides outside the gene matches: 9. The CDR3 has 18 residues. The germline V gene encodes CDR1 LGHNT and CDR2 FRNRAP. CDR3 protein: CASGRTSGGIPRTDTQYF. DNA for the CDR3: TGTGCTAGTGGCCGGACTAGCGGGGGGATCCCCCGCACAGATACGCAGTATTTT.

This chain links TRBV6-1 with TRBJ1-1; D possibly corresponds to TRBD1 (5 bases). Germline values: CDR1 MNHNS, CDR2 SASEGT. V was shortened by 1 base and J by 7 bases, with 10 bases between the two germline ends. The CDR3 is 13 residues long. CDR3 DNA: TGTGCCAGCAGTGAAGTCAGGGAATTTGAAGCTTTCTTT. Its translation is CASSEVREFEAFF.